This TCR beta chain stems from a study of regulatory T cells in long-lasting Graves disease. At least ten counts were recorded for this clonotype. Time point of the sample: newly diagnosed GD, antithyroid drugs for less than 3 months. Construction of the TCR library relied on RNA isolated from PBMCs. This CDR3 contains 13 residues. The germline gives CDR1 LGHNT, CDR2 FRNRAP. V lost 5 bases, J lost 7 bases, and 12 bases lay in between. Through Arm-PCR of CDR3 regions and iRepertoire HTBI primers, TCR beta libraries were built. TCRdb re-called the multiplex PCR reads through MiXCR, storing one row per CDR3 protein. Here the sample spans 300,000 to 450,000 distinct CDR3 sequences, less than 20% being singletons.

The TCR was taken from a female donor with Graves disease. The chain employs TRBV12-5 and TRBJ1-5; D is possibly TRBD1 (6 bases). Sequencing was performed on peripheral blood mononuclear cells (PBMCs), taken at new diagnosis, from a patient treated with antithyroid drugs. The CDR3 protein is CASGTQGTQPQHF. Here the CDR3 DNA reads TGTGCTAGTGGTACACAGGGTACCCAGCCCCAGCATTTT.